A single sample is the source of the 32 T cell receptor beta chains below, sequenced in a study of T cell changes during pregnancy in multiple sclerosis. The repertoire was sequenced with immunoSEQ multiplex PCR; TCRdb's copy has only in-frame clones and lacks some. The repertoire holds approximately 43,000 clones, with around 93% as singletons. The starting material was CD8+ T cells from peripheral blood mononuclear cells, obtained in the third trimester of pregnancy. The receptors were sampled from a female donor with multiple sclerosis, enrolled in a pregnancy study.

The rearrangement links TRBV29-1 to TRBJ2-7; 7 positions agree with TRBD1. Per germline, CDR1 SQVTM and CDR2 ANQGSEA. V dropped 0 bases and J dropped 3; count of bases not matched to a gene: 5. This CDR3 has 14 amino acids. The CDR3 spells CSVEDPGQYYEQYF. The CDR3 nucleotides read TGCAGCGTTGAAGATCCGGGACAGTACTACGAGCAGTACTTC.

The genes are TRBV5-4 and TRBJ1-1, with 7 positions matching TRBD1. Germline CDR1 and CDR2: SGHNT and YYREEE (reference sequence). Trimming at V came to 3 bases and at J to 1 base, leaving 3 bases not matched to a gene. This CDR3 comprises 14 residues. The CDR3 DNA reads TGTGCCAGCAGCTCCGGGACAGCGAACACTGAAGCTTTCTTT. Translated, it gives CASSSGTANTEAFF.

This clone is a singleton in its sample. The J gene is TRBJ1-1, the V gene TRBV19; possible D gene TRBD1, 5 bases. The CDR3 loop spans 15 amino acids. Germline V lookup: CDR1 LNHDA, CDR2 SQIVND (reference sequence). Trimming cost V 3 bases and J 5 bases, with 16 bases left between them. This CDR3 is CASSIGFSGGTEAFF. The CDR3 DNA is TGTGCCAGTAGTATCGGCTTCTCGGGGGGGACTGAAGCTTTCTTT.

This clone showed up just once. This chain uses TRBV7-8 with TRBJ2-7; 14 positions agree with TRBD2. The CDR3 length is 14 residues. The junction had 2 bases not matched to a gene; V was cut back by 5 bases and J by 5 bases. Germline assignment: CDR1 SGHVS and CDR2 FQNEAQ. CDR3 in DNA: TGTGCCAGCAGCCCGGGACTAGCGGGAGACGAGCAGTACTTC. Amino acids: CASSPGLAGDEQYF. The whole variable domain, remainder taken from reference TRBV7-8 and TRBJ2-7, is GAGVSQSPRYKVAKRGQDVALRCDPISGHVSLFWYQQALGQGPEFLTYFQNEAQLDKSGLPSDRFFAERPEGSVSTLKIQRTQQEDSAVYLCASSPGLAGDEQYFGPGTRLTVT.

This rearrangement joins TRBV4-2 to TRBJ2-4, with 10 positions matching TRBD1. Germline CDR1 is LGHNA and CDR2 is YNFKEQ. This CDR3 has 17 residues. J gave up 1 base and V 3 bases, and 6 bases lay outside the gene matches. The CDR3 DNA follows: TGTGCCAGCAGCCACACGACAGGGGGCTTGGCCAAAAACATTCAGTACTTC. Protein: CASSHTTGGLAKNIQYF.

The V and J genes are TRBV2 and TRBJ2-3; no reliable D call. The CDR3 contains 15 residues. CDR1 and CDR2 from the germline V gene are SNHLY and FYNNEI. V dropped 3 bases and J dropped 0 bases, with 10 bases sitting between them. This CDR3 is CASSEWRSSTDTQYF. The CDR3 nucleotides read TGTGCCAGCAGTGAGTGGCGGTCTAGCACAGATACGCAGTATTTT.

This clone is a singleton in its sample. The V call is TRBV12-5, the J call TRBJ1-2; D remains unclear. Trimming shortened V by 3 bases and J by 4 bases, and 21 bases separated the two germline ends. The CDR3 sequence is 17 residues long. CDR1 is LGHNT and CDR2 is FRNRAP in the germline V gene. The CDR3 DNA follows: TGTGCTAGTGGTTTAAATGACCCACCGGGAAAAAGCTATGGCTACACCTTC. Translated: CASGLNDPPGKSYGYTF.

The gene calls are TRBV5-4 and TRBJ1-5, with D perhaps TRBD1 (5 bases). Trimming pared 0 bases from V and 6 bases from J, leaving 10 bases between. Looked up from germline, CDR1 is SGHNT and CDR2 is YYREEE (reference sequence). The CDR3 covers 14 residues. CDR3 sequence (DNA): TGTGCCAGCAGCTTGGACCGGGGGACTCAGCCCCAGCATTTT. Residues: CASSLDRGTQPQHF. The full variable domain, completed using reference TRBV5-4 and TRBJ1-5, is ETGVTQSPTHLIKTRGQQVTLRCSSQSGHNTVSWYQQALGQGPQFIFQYYREEENGRGNFPPRFSGLQFPNYSSELNVNALELDDSALYLCASSLDRGTQPQHFGDGTRLSIL.

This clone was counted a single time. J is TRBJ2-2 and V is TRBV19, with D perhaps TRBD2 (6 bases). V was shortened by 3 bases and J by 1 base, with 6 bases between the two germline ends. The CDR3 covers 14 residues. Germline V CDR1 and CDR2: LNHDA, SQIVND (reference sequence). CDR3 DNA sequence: TGTGCCAGTAGTATGGGACTGAACACCGGGGAGCTGTTTTTT. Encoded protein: CASSMGLNTGELFF.

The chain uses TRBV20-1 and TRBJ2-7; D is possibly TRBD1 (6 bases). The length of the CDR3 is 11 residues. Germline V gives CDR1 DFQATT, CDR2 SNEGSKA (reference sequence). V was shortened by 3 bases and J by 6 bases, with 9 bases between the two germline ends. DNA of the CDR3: TGCAGTGCTAGTATAGGGGGCGAGCAGTACTTC. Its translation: CSASIGGEQYF.

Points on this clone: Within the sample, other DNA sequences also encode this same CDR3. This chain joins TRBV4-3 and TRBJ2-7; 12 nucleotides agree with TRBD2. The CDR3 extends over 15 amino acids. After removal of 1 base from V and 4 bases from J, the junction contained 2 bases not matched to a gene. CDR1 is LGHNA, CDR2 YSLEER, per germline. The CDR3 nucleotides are TGCGCCAGCAGCCAAGGACTAGCGGGAGCGTACGAGCAGTACTTC. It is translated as CASSQGLAGAYEQYF.

This CDR3 is CASSEGEAPYEQYF. The CDR3 DNA reads as TGTGCCAGCAGTGAAGGGGAGGCCCCCTACGAGCAGTACTTC. The rearrangement links TRBV6-1 to TRBJ2-7; D perhaps matches TRBD2 (6 bases). The CDR3 consists of 14 residues. Germline assignment: CDR1 MNHNS and CDR2 SASEGT. V was shortened by 1 base and J by 2 bases, with 9 bases between the two germline ends.

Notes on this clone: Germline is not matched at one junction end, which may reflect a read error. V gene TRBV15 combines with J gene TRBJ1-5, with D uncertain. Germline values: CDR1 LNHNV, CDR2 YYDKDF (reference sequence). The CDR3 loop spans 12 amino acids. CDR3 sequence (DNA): TGTGCCACCAGCAGAGATGGGGAGGGTTCCCTTTTC. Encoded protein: CATSRDGEGSLF.

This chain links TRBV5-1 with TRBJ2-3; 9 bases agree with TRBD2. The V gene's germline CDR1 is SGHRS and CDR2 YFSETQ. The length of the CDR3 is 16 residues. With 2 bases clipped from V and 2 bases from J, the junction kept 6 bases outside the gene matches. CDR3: CASSFQAGGNTDTQYF. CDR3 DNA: TGCGCCAGCAGCTTTCAGGCGGGAGGGAACACAGATACGCAGTATTTT.

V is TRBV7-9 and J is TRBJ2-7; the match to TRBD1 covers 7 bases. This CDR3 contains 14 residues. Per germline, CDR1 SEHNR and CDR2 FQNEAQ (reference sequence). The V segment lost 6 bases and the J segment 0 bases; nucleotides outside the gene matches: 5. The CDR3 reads CASSPTGASYEQYF. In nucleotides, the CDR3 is TGTGCCAGCAGTCCCACAGGGGCCTCCTACGAGCAGTACTTC.

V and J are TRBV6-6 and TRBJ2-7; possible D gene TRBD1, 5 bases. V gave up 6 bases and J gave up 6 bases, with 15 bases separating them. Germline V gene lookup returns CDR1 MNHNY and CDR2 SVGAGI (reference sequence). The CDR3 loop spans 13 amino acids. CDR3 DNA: TGTGCCAGCAGGTCTAAAGGGGAACGCGAGCAGTACTTC. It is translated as CASRSKGEREQYF.

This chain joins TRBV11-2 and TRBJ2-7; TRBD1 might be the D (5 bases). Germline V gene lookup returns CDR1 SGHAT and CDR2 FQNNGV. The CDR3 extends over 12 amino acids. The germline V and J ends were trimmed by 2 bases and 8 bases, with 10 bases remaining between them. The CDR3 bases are TGTGCCAGCAGCTTATTAGAGGACAAGCAGTACTTC. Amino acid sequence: CASSLLEDKQYF.

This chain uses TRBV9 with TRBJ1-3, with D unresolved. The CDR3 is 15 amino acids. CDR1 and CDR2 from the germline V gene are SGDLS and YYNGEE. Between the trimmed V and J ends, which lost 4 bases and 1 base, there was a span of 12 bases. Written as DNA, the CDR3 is TGTGCCAGCAGCTCTGGACGGGGTTCTGGAAACACCATATATTTT. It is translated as CASSSGRGSGNTIYF.

DNA for the CDR3: TGTGCCACTCTTTCCCCCTCAGGCCCCTACGAGCAGTACTTC. Translating it yields CATLSPSGPYEQYF. V is TRBV10-3 and J is TRBJ2-7; no clear D. Between the trimmed V and J ends, which lost 10 bases and 2 bases, there was a span of 18 bases. CDR3 length equals 14 residues. Germline CDR1 and CDR2: ENHRY and SYGVKD.

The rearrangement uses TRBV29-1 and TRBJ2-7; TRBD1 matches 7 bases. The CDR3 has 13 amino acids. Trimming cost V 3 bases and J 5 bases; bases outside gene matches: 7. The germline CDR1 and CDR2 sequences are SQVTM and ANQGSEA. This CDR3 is CSVDLQGSHEQYF. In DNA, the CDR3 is TGCAGCGTTGACCTACAGGGGTCCCACGAGCAGTACTTC.

The CDR3 nucleotides are TGTGCCAGCAGCCAAGATTCGCACACGAAGTCTGAGACCCAGTACTTC. Protein: CASSQDSHTKSETQYF. This chain connects TRBV14 to TRBJ2-5; D unclear. V was cut by 0 bases and J by 5 bases, with 16 bases left in between. Germline V CDR1 and CDR2: SGHDN, FVKESK. The CDR3 runs to 16 residues.

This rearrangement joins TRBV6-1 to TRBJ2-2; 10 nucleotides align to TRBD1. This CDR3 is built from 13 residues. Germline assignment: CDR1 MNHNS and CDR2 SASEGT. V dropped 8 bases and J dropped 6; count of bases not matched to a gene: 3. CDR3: CASGTGVAGELFF. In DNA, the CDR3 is TGTGCCAGCGGGACAGGGGTTGCCGGGGAGCTGTTTTTT.

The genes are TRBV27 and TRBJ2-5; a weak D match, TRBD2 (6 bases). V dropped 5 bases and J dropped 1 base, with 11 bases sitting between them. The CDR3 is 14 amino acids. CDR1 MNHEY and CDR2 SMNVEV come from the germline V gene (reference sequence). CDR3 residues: CASSGGAPQETQYF. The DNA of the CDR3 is TGTGCCAGCAGTGGAGGGGCCCCCCAAGAGACCCAGTACTTC.

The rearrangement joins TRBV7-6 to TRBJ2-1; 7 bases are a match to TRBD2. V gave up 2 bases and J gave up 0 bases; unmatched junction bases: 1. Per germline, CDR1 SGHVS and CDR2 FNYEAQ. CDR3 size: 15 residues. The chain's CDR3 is CASSLWGGSYNEQFF. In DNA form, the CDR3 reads TGTGCCAGCAGCTTATGGGGGGGCTCCTACAATGAGCAGTTCTTC.

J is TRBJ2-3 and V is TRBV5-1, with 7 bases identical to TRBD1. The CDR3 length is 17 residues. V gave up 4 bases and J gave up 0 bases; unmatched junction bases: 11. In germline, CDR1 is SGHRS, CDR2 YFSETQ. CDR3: CASSHWTGPASTDTQYF. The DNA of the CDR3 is TGCGCCAGCAGCCACTGGACAGGTCCCGCTAGCACAGATACGCAGTATTTT.

For the CDR3, the DNA is TGTGCCAGCAGCCCGACCACAGGGTGGCGAGGTGAGCAGTTCTTC. It specifies CASSPTTGWRGEQFF. The chain joins TRBV7-9 to TRBJ2-1; weak D call: TRBD1 (6 bases). Germline V gene data show CDR1 as SEHNR and CDR2 as FQNEAQ (reference sequence). The V gene lost 5 bases and the J gene lost 9 bases, with 20 bases spanning the gap. The CDR3 covers 15 residues.

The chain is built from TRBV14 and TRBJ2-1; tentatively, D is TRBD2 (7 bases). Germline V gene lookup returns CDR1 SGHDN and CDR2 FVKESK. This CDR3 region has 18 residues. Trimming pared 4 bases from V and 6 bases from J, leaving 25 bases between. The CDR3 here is CASSLGGRPLAGGNEQFF. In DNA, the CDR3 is TGTGCCAGCAGCCTCGGGGGGCGGCCACTAGCCGGGGGCAATGAGCAGTTCTTC.

The CDR3 DNA reads as TGTGCCAGCAGCCCTCTTAGGGGAACTGAAGCTTTCTTT. It yields the protein CASSPLRGTEAFF. V and J are TRBV9 and TRBJ1-1; TRBD1 is a possible D gene (5 bases). The CDR3 sequence is 13 residues long. V was shortened by 4 bases and J by 5 bases, with 12 bases between the two germline ends. CDR1 is SGDLS, CDR2 YYNGEE, per germline.

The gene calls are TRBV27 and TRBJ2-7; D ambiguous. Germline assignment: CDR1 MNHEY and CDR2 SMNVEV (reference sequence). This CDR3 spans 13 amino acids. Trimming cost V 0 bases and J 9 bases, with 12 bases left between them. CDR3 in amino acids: CASSLSVRLPQYF. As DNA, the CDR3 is TGTGCCAGCAGTTTATCGGTACGACTCCCGCAGTACTTC.

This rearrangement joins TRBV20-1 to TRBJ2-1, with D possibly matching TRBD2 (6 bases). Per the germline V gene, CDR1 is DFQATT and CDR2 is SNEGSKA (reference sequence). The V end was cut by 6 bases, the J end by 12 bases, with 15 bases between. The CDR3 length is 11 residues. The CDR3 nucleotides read TGCAGTGCCCGGGGACTCCCCGGGCAGTTCTTC. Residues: CSARGLPGQFF.

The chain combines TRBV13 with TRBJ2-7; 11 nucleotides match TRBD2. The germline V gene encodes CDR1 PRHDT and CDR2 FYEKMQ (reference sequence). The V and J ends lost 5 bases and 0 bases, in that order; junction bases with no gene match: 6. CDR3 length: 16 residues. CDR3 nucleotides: TGTGCCAGCAGCATGGCTAGCGGGAGGAGCTCCTACGAGCAGTACTTC. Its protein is CASSMASGRSSYEQYF.

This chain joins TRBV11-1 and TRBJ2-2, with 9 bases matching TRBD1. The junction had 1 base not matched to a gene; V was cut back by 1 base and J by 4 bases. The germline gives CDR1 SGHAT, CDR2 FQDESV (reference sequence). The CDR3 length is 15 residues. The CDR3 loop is CASSLETGGTGELFF. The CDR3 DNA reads TGTGCCAGCAGCTTAGAGACAGGGGGCACCGGGGAGCTGTTTTTT. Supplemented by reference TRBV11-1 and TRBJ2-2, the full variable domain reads EAEVAQSPRYKITEKSQAVAFWCDPISGHATLYWYRQILGQGPELLVQFQDESVVDDSQLPKDRFSAERLKGVDSTLKIQPAELGDSAMYLCASSLETGGTGELFFGEGSRLTVL.